This T cell receptor beta chain was obtained from a study of T cell responses to AZD1222 COVID-19 vaccine. A note on this clone: No antigen is known for it.

Whole-study results and caveats: Donors, mostly white British, included more females; clonal diversity was possibly underestimated.

TCRdb keeps only in-frame clones here, not all; method: immunoSEQ multiplex PCR. The data show some 130,000 clones, 91% seen once. The sequence was obtained from an adult in good health. This specimen consisted of peripheral blood, obtained on day 0 of AZD1222 vaccination.

This CDR3 reads CASSESGALRETQYF. The DNA for the CDR3 is TGTGCCAGCAGTGAGAGCGGGGCCCTTCGAGAGACCCAGTACTTC. This chain uses TRBV6-1 with TRBJ2-5; 7 bases match TRBD2. Germline loops: CDR1 MNHNS, CDR2 SASEGT. Germline trimming cut 3 bases from V and 4 bases from J; bases unmatched to any gene: 8. The CDR3 consists of 15 residues.